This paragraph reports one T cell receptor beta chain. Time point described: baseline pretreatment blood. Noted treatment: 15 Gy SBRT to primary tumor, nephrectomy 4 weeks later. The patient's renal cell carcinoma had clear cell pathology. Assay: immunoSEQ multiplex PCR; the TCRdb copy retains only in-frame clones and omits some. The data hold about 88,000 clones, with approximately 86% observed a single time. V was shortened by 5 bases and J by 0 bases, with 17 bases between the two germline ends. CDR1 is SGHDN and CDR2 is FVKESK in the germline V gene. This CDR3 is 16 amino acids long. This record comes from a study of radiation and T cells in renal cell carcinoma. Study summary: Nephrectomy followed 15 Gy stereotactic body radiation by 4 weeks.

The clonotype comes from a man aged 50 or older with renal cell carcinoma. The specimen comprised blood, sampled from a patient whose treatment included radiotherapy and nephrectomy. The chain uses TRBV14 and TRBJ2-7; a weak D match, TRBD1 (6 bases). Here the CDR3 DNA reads TGTGCCAGCAGCAACAAAGGGGGTGAACTCTCCTACGAGCAGTACTTC. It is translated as CASSNKGGELSYEQYF.